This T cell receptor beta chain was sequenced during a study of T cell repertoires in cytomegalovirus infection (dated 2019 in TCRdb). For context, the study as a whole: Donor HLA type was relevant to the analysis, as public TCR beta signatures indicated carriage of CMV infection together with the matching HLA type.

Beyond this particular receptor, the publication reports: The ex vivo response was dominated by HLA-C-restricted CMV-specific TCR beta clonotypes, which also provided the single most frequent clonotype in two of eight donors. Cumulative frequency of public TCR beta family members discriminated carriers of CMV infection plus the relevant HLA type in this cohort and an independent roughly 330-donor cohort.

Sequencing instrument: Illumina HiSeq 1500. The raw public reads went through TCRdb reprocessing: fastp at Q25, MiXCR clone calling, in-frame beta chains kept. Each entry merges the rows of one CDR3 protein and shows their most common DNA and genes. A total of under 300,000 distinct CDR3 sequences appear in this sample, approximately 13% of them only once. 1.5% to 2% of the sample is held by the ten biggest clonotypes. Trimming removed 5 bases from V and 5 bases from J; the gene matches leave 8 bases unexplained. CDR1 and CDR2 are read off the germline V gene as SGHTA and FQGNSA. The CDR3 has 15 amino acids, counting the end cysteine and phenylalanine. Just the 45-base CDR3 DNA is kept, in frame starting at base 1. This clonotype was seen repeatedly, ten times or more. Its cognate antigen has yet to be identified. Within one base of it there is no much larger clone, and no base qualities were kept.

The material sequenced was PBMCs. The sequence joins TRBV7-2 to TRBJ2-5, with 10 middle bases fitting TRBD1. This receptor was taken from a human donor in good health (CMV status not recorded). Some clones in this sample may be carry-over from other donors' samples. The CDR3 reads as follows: CASSRDRGMWETQYF. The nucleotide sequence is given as TGTGCCAGCAGCCGGGACAGGGGTATGTGGGAGACCCAGTACTTC.